Each of the 15 T cell receptor beta chains below was sequenced from the same sample in a study of early T cells in non-severe SARS-CoV-2 infection. TCRdb reprocessed the 5' RACE reads with MiXCR, giving one entry per CDR3 protein. This sample carries about 90,000 distinct CDR3 sequences, approximately 14% of them seen once, and the ten largest clones take roughly 7%. Sequencing used whole blood. The receptors originated from an adult who was a healthcare worker with PCR-confirmed SARS-CoV-2 infection or an uninfected control (not recorded which).

The chain is built from TRBV5-6 and TRBJ1-4; D gene ambiguous. Looked up from germline, CDR1 is SGHDT and CDR2 is YYEEEE. Trimming stripped 4 bases from V and 7 bases from J, with 17 bases between. This CDR3 has 15 residues. In DNA form, the CDR3 reads TGTGCCAGCAGCCCGGGCCCAACAAGAAGTGAAAAACTGTTTTTT. It codes for CASSPGPTRSEKLFF.

This clonotype turned up a few times. The chain couples TRBV30 to TRBJ2-4; 9 bases align to TRBD1. The germline gives CDR1 GTSNPN, CDR2 SVGIG (reference sequence). Trimming cost V 5 bases and J 8 bases; bases outside gene matches: 7. The CDR3 runs to 13 residues. The CDR3 is CAWARQGVDIQYF. CDR3 nucleotides: TGTGCCTGGGCTAGACAGGGGGTGGACATTCAGTACTTC.

In this sample, this clonotype turned up many times. The chain is built from TRBV6-2 or TRBV6-3 and TRBJ2-7; TRBD2 might be the D (6 bases). Germline V gene lookup returns CDR1 MNHEY and CDR2 SVGEGT. V lost 6 bases and J lost 4, with 22 bases in between. The CDR3 covers 16 residues. Here the CDR3 reads CASSSSQAAGFYEQYF. As DNA, the CDR3 is TGTGCCAGCAGCAGTTCGCAGGCCGCGGGGTTTTACGAGCAGTACTTC.

This clonotype was counted a few times. The chain is built from TRBV7-9 and TRBJ2-7, with 8 bases that match TRBD1. CDR3 size: 14 residues. Trimming took 4 bases from V and 6 from J; bases not matched to a gene: 8. The germline V gene has CDR1 SEHNR and CDR2 FQNEAQ (reference sequence). The CDR3 region has the DNA TGTGCCAGCAGCTCTGAACAGGGGGTGATCGAGCAGTACTTC. Its translation: CASSSEQGVIEQYF.

The CDR3 region is CASSPQLRSEGYTF. The CDR3 coding sequence is TGTGCCAGCAGTCCACAGCTAAGATCGGAAGGCTACACCTTC. This chain links TRBV27 with TRBJ1-2; D is uncertain. The V gene's germline CDR1 is MNHEY and CDR2 SMNVEV (reference sequence). This CDR3 is 14 amino acids long. The ends were cut back, 5 bases at V and 8 bases at J, with 18 bases in the middle.

There are a few counts of this clonotype. This sequence joins TRBV6-1 and TRBJ1-1; D ambiguous. The CDR3 has 14 residues. Germline V lookup: CDR1 MNHNS, CDR2 SASEGT. V lost 0 bases, J lost 6 bases, and 11 bases lay in between. CDR3 bases: TGTGCCAGCAGTGAAGCTCAGACACCCCCTGAAGCTTTCTTT. Translating it yields CASSEAQTPPEAFF.

This chain joins TRBV28 and TRBJ1-5; 8 nucleotides match TRBD1. Germline-derived CDR1 and CDR2 are MDHEN and SYDVKM. The length of the CDR3 is 13 residues. The V and J ends lost 10 bases and 9 bases, in that order; junction bases with no gene match: 11. As DNA, the CDR3 is TGTGCCATCCGAGGACAGGGCGCCCCGCCCCAGCATTTT. Its translation: CAIRGQGAPPQHF.

There are many counts of this clonotype. The CDR3 region is CASTRTEYFTDTQYF. The CDR3 DNA is TGTGCCAGCACCCGGACCGAATATTTCACAGATACGCAGTATTTT. This rearrangement joins TRBV28 to TRBJ2-3; the D is unclear. Trimming left V 7 bases short and J 2 bases short, with 16 bases between. CDR1 is MDHEN, CDR2 SYDVKM, per germline. CDR3 size: 15 residues.

This clonotype was seen a few times. This chain joins TRBV29-1 and TRBJ2-1; 9 bases line up with TRBD2. The germline V gene encodes CDR1 SQVTM and CDR2 ANQGSEA. The CDR3 is 15 amino acids. J was trimmed by 2 bases and V by 1 base; bases with no gene match: 3. CDR3 sequence (DNA): TGCAGCGTTGAAGGGGTAGCGGGAGCCTACAATGAGCAGTTCTTC. Translated, it gives CSVEGVAGAYNEQFF.

This clonotype has a handful of counts. The chain combines TRBV29-1 with TRBJ2-7, with a weak D call TRBD2 (6 bases). Trimming took 3 bases from V and 4 from J, leaving 13 bases between them. Germline-derived CDR1 and CDR2 are SQVTM and ANQGSEA. The CDR3 runs 13 residues. CDR3 in amino acids: CSVDLGGAYEQYF. Here the CDR3 DNA reads TGCAGCGTTGATCTTGGAGGGGCGTACGAGCAGTACTTC.

This clonotype was observed a few times. V usage is TRBV4-1 and J usage is TRBJ2-1; D unresolved. The CDR3 sequence is 18 residues long. Germline V CDR1 and CDR2: MGHRA, YSYEKL. Trimming stripped 0 bases from V and 3 bases from J, with 18 bases between. In DNA, the CDR3 is TGCGCCAGCAGCCAAGACCAAGGCCTCTTCGGCTACTACAATGAGCAGTTCTTC. This encodes CASSQDQGLFGYYNEQFF.

This rearrangement joins TRBV12-3 or TRBV12-4 to TRBJ2-3, with 7 nucleotides matching TRBD1. V shed 5 bases, J shed 1 base, and the junction held 9 bases outside the gene matches. This CDR3 is 16 amino acids long. CDR3 nucleotide sequence: TGTGCCAGCAGTAGCTGGGACAGTAGTGGCACAGATACGCAGTATTTT. It translates to CASSSWDSSGTDTQYF.

V is TRBV30 and J is TRBJ2-7, with TRBD1 as a possible D gene (6 bases). V was clipped by 2 bases and J by 7 bases, with 18 bases between them. The CDR3 runs to 14 residues. Germline V CDR1 and CDR2: GTSNPN, SVGIG (reference sequence). The CDR3: CAWSRGHDSGEQYF. The DNA for the CDR3 is TGTGCCTGGAGTAGGGGACATGATTCCGGTGAGCAGTACTTC.

This clonotype was picked up a small number of times. CDR3 in DNA: TGTGCCAGCAGCTCGTGGACTAGCGGGACGGCCTACGAGCAGTACTTC. Protein: CASSSWTSGTAYEQYF. V and J are TRBV11-2 and TRBJ2-7, with 12 bases aligning to TRBD2. The V gene's germline CDR1 is SGHAT and CDR2 FQNNGV. With 4 bases clipped from V and 2 bases from J, the junction kept 6 bases outside the gene matches. The CDR3 is 16 amino acids.

V and J are TRBV7-9 and TRBJ2-1; a possible D gene is TRBD1 (6 bases). Between the trimmed V and J ends, which lost 5 bases and 10 bases, there was a span of 15 bases. CDR1 SEHNR and CDR2 FQNEAQ come from the germline V gene (reference sequence). The CDR3 spans 13 residues. The CDR3 spells CASSARQVREQFF. In DNA form, the CDR3 reads TGTGCCAGCAGCGCCCGACAGGTCCGAGAGCAGTTCTTC.